The rows below give T cell receptor beta chains drawn from one sample of a study of response to subunit inactivated influenza vaccine. Each CDR3 protein gets one entry after TCRdb re-called the RT-PCR reads with MiXCR. Of approximately 530,000 distinct CDR3 sequences in the sample, around 8% were seen once. Sequenced here: PBMCs from blood, sampled less than 30 months after vaccination. The receptors were sampled from a man between 50 and 70 years old who received an inactivated influenza vaccine. CDR3s include the opening cysteine and the closing phenylalanine or tryptophan. A D gene is named only where the DNA matches it firmly. Size values are once, few and many counts, or a class for expanded clones, and some rows have none.

DNA: TGCAGTGCTAGACCGGACAGGGGGAATGAAAAACTGTTTTTT; CDR3: CSARPDRGNEKLFF; D: TRBD1; J: TRBJ1-4; V: TRBV20-1; size: NA
DNA: TGCGCCAGCAGTAAGGTGGATAGCTCCTACAATGAGCAGTTCTTC; CDR3: CASSKVDSSYNEQFF; D: NA; J: TRBJ2-1; V: TRBV5-1; size: many
DNA: TGCAGTGCCAACGGCGGGATCTCTGGAAACACCATATATTTT; CDR3: CSANGGISGNTIYF; D: NA; J: TRBJ1-3; V: TRBV20-1; size: few
DNA: TGTGCCAGCGTGGGGACACTTAACACTGAAGCTTTCTTT; CDR3: CASVGTLNTEAFF; D: NA; J: TRBJ1-1; V: TRBV28; size: few
DNA: TGCAGTGCTTCGGACAGGGGCTCCTATAATTCACCCCTCCACTTT; CDR3: CSASDRGSYNSPLHF; D: TRBD1; J: TRBJ1-6; V: TRBV20-1; size: many
DNA: TGTGCCAGCAGCCAAGGCCATGGGGGCACTGAAGCTTTCTTT; CDR3: CASSQGHGGTEAFF; D: NA; J: TRBJ1-1; V: TRBV4-2; size: NA
DNA: TGCGCCAGCAGCTTGGAGGGAGGGCGAACCACTGAAGCTTTCTTT; CDR3: CASSLEGGRTTEAFF; D: NA; J: TRBJ1-1; V: TRBV5-1; size: many
DNA: TGCAGCGCTGGGGGTAGCGGGGCCTTCTACGAGCAGTACTTC; CDR3: CSAGGSGAFYEQYF; D: TRBD2; J: TRBJ2-7; V: TRBV20-1; size: many
DNA: TGCAGCGTTGTCGTGGGCAGAGATTACACCTTC; CDR3: CSVVVGRDYTF; D: NA; J: TRBJ1-2; V: TRBV29-1; size: NA
DNA: TGTGCCAGCAGCGCGCTCACGGTTAACACCGGGGAGCTGTTTTTT; CDR3: CASSALTVNTGELFF; D: NA; J: TRBJ2-2; V: TRBV9; size: NA
DNA: TGCGCCAGCAGTAAAGGACTAGCTCTTAGTGTCGATGAGCAGTTCTTC; CDR3: CASSKGLALSVDEQFF; D: TRBD2; J: TRBJ2-1; V: TRBV10-2; size: many
DNA: TGTGCCAGCAGGGGGTGGGACAGGGACAACACTGAAGCTTTCTTT; CDR3: CASRGWDRDNTEAFF; D: TRBD1; J: TRBJ1-1; V: TRBV11-2; size: few
DNA: TGTGCCAGCAGTCTCGACAGGGGCACGGGTGCGGCTTCCGAGCAGTACTTC; CDR3: CASSLDRGTGAASEQYF; D: TRBD1; J: TRBJ2-7; V: TRBV28; size: many
DNA: TGCGCCAGCAGTCGCGGACCCGCGAGTACCTACAATGAGCAGTTCTTC; CDR3: CASSRGPASTYNEQFF; D: NA; J: TRBJ2-1; V: TRBV4-1; size: many
DNA: TGTGCCAGCACCTATGGGACGGGTAAAGGGGACTATGGCTACACCTTC; CDR3: CASTYGTGKGDYGYTF; D: NA; J: TRBJ1-2; V: TRBV6-1; size: NA
DNA: TGTGCTAGTGGTTTGGTGGGTGGGGGTCAGCCTGAAGCTTTCTTT; CDR3: CASGLVGGGQPEAFF; D: NA; J: TRBJ1-1; V: TRBV12-5; size: NA
DNA: TGTGCCAGCAGTCGGGATGGCTCCTACGAGCAGTACTTC; CDR3: CASSRDGSYEQYF; D: NA; J: TRBJ2-7; V: TRBV2; size: many
DNA: TGTGCCAGCAGTCACTCGACATCGGGAGTCAGTAATGAAAAACTGTTTTTT; CDR3: CASSHSTSGVSNEKLFF; D: NA; J: TRBJ1-4; V: TRBV6-2/TRBV6-3; size: few
DNA: TGTGCCACCAGCGTGACAGGGGGCGCCCAGACCCAGTACTTC; CDR3: CATSVTGGAQTQYF; D: TRBD1; J: TRBJ2-5; V: TRBV15; size: few
DNA: TGCGCCAGCAGCTTGGGTCTAGACGGCTACGAGCAGTACTTC; CDR3: CASSLGLDGYEQYF; D: NA; J: TRBJ2-7; V: TRBV5-1; size: few
DNA: TGTGCCAGCAGGAGGGACAGGGGAAGCACAGATACGCAGTATTTT; CDR3: CASRRDRGSTDTQYF; D: TRBD1; J: TRBJ2-3; V: TRBV6-1; size: few
DNA: TGTGCCAGCAGCTGGGGACAGGGCCCTGGGGCCAACGTCCTGACTTTC; CDR3: CASSWGQGPGANVLTF; D: TRBD1; J: TRBJ2-6; V: TRBV5-6; size: many
DNA: TGTGCCAGCAGCCAATTTTACAGGGTTACCGGGGAGCTGTTTTTT; CDR3: CASSQFYRVTGELFF; D: NA; J: TRBJ2-2; V: TRBV3-1; size: NA
DNA: TGTGCCATCAGTGATACCTCCGGGAATTATGCCGGGGAGCTGTTTTTT; CDR3: CAISDTSGNYAGELFF; D: NA; J: TRBJ2-2; V: TRBV10-3; size: NA
DNA: TGTGCCAGCTCACCACCGTTGGGGACTCACTCCTACAATGAGCAGTTCTTC; CDR3: CASSPPLGTHSYNEQFF; D: NA; J: TRBJ2-1; V: TRBV18; size: few
DNA: TGTGCCAGCAGCGGTTATGAGGAGGCGAACACCGGGGAGCTGTTTTTT; CDR3: CASSGYEEANTGELFF; D: NA; J: TRBJ2-2; V: TRBV11-2; size: NA
DNA: TGCGCCAGCAGCTTGCCTACAAGACAAGGGAACACTGAAGCTTTCTTT; CDR3: CASSLPTRQGNTEAFF; D: NA; J: TRBJ1-1; V: TRBV5-1; size: many
DNA: TGCAGCGTTCCCGGACTAGCGGGGTTTGAGCAGTTCTTC; CDR3: CSVPGLAGFEQFF; D: TRBD2; J: TRBJ2-1; V: TRBV29-1; size: NA
DNA: TGTGCCTCCGGGGGGACAGACTCCTACAATGAGCAGTTCTTC; CDR3: CASGGTDSYNEQFF; D: NA; J: TRBJ2-1; V: TRBV6-1; size: NA
DNA: TGCAGTGCTGGGGGGGCGGCTTGGAGCACAGATACGCAGTATTTT; CDR3: CSAGGAAWSTDTQYF; D: NA; J: TRBJ2-3; V: TRBV20-1; size: NA
DNA: TGCAGTGCTAGATTGCAGGGACTAGCGGGGTCCGGGGAGCTGTTTTTT; CDR3: CSARLQGLAGSGELFF; D: TRBD2; J: TRBJ2-2; V: TRBV20-1; size: NA
DNA: TGTGCCAGCAGTTTGGTGGGAGGGCAGTCAGATACGCAGTATTTT; CDR3: CASSLVGGQSDTQYF; D: TRBD2; J: TRBJ2-3; V: TRBV28; size: few
DNA: TGTGCCACCAGTGCCAGTTGGAATGAGCAGTTCTTC; CDR3: CATSASWNEQFF; D: NA; J: TRBJ2-1; V: TRBV24-1; size: many
DNA: TGTGCCAGCAGAGAGCGAGGCGGAACCAAAAACATTCAGTACTTC; CDR3: CASRERGGTKNIQYF; D: NA; J: TRBJ2-4; V: TRBV6-2/TRBV6-3; size: NA
DNA: TGTGCCAGCAGCCACGGCGACTCAGGGCCTGAAAAACTGTTTTTT; CDR3: CASSHGDSGPEKLFF; D: NA; J: TRBJ1-4; V: TRBV4-2; size: NA
DNA: TGTGCCAGCAGTTACAAGATTGGGACATCGCCCCCTCAGTACGAGCAGTACTTC; CDR3: CASSYKIGTSPPQYEQYF; D: NA; J: TRBJ2-7; V: TRBV6-2/TRBV6-3; size: NA
DNA: TGTGCCACCAGCAGAGGTTGGGCGAACACCGGGGAGCTGTTTTTT; CDR3: CATSRGWANTGELFF; D: NA; J: TRBJ2-2; V: TRBV15; size: few
DNA: TGCAGTGCTAGAGTTCAGGGAGCTCAAGAGACCCAGTACTTC; CDR3: CSARVQGAQETQYF; D: NA; J: TRBJ2-5; V: TRBV20-1; size: NA
DNA: TGTGCCAGCAAAAAGGAGGGGGCCTTATCGAACACTGAAGCTTTCTTT; CDR3: CASKKEGALSNTEAFF; D: TRBD1; J: TRBJ1-1; V: TRBV6-1; size: few
DNA: TGCGCCAGCAGCTTGGGGCAGGCAACTGGAAACACCATATATTTT; CDR3: CASSLGQATGNTIYF; D: NA; J: TRBJ1-3; V: TRBV5-1; size: many
DNA: TGCGCCAGCAGCCAAGGACTAGCGGGGGGAACGACCTACGAGCAGTACTTC; CDR3: CASSQGLAGGTTYEQYF; D: TRBD2; J: TRBJ2-7; V: TRBV4-3; size: once
DNA: TGTGCCATCAGTGATCCGGCCAGTAAGACCCAGTACTTC; CDR3: CAISDPASKTQYF; D: NA; J: TRBJ2-5; V: TRBV10-3; size: few
DNA: TGCAGTGCTAGTAGGACTAGCGGGAGGAGGAATGAGCAGTTCTTC; CDR3: CSASRTSGRRNEQFF; D: TRBD2; J: TRBJ2-1; V: TRBV20-1; size: NA
DNA: TGCAGTGCTAGAGATGCCAGGGGGCAAGCAGATACGCAGTATTTT; CDR3: CSARDARGQADTQYF; D: TRBD1; J: TRBJ2-3; V: TRBV20-1; size: many
DNA: TGCAGTGCTAGAGATTTTCCGGGAAACACCATATATTTT; CDR3: CSARDFPGNTIYF; D: NA; J: TRBJ1-3; V: TRBV20-1; size: NA
DNA: TGCAGCGTTCTAGGCGGAGGCCACAATGAGCAGTTCTTC; CDR3: CSVLGGGHNEQFF; D: NA; J: TRBJ2-1; V: TRBV29-1; size: many
DNA: TGCAGTGCTAGGGAATTTAGCGGGAGCTCCTACGAGCAGTACTTC; CDR3: CSAREFSGSSYEQYF; D: TRBD2; J: TRBJ2-7; V: TRBV20-1; size: few
DNA: TGTGCCTCCAGCTCCGGGACAGGGATAAACTATGGCTACACCTTC; CDR3: CASSSGTGINYGYTF; D: TRBD1; J: TRBJ1-2; V: TRBV10-3; size: many
DNA: TGCAGTGCTAGAGATCTCCAACTCTCCTACGAGCAGTACTTC; CDR3: CSARDLQLSYEQYF; D: NA; J: TRBJ2-7; V: TRBV20-1; size: few
DNA: TGTGCCAGCTCCCGCCCGGGACAGGGGGGCGAGACCCAGTACTTC; CDR3: CASSRPGQGGETQYF; D: TRBD1; J: TRBJ2-5; V: TRBV18; size: NA
DNA: TGCAGCGTTGAAGAAGGTGAGCAGTTCTTC; CDR3: CSVEEGEQFF; D: NA; J: TRBJ2-1; V: TRBV29-1; size: few
DNA: TGTGCCAGCAGTGCCGCAGGCCAGTTTGACGGCTACACCTTC; CDR3: CASSAAGQFDGYTF; D: NA; J: TRBJ1-2; V: TRBV25-1; size: few
DNA: TGTGCCAGCAGTGTGAGTAGCAATCAGCCCCAGCATTTT; CDR3: CASSVSSNQPQHF; D: NA; J: TRBJ1-5; V: TRBV6-4; size: many
DNA: TGTGCCACCAGCAGAGAACAGGGAGGTGGAGAGACCCAGTACTTC; CDR3: CATSREQGGGETQYF; D: NA; J: TRBJ2-5; V: TRBV15; size: NA